This T cell receptor beta chain was sequenced during a study of blood T cell repertoires in COVID-19. Looking at the study overall: The United States, Italy and Spain provided the acute and convalescent COVID-19 samples. The cDNA or gDNA used as material had been derived from T cells, B-cell-depleted T cells, or PBMCs.

The germline CDR1 and CDR2 sequences are MNHEY and SVGEGT. The CDR3 has 14 residues. Trimming cost V 2 bases and J 8 bases; bases outside gene matches: 8. Produced via immunoSEQ multiplex PCR; TCRdb's table is partial and in-frame only. The data hold approximately 300,000 clones, with 70% to 90% observed a single time. Seattle researchers signed up patients amid active infection and tracked them longitudinally. The source of this sequence is a woman between 45 and 65 years old with COVID-19, enrolled during active disease. Sample: peripheral blood. V is TRBV6-2 or TRBV6-3 and J is TRBJ1-1; TRBD1 aligns across 7 bases. The CDR3 nucleotides read TGTGCCAGCAGTTACCTCGACAGGGTTAGAGAAGCTTTCTTT. Translated, it gives CASSYLDRVREAFF.